Following are 3 T cell receptor beta chains from one sample sequenced in a study of blood T cell repertoires in COVID-19. Generated by immunoSEQ multiplex PCR, the TCRdb table keeps only in-frame clones and is missing some. The data contain fewer than 350,000 clones, approximately 80% of them singletons. The sequenced material came from peripheral blood. The receptors stem from a woman aged 60-75 years with active or convalescent COVID-19.

J is TRBJ1-2 and V is TRBV5-6; D gene uncertain. Germline CDR1 is SGHDT and CDR2 is YYEEEE. The CDR3 sequence is 13 residues long. The V end lost 0 bases, the J end lost 8 bases, and 11 bases lay between the germline ends. This CDR3 reads CASSLATAGGYTF. The CDR3 nucleotides are TGTGCCAGCAGCTTGGCCACTGCCGGGGGCTACACCTTC.

This sequence joins TRBV3-1 (or the pseudogene TRBV3-2) and TRBJ1-3; D unresolved. V was clipped by 1 base and J by 0 bases, with 7 bases between them. Germline V gene sequence: CDR1 LGHDT, CDR2 YNNKEL (reference sequence). The CDR3 spans 15 residues. DNA of the CDR3: TGTGCCAGCAGCCAAGCCCCGGTCTCTGGAAACACCATATATTTT. Residues: CASSQAPVSGNTIYF.

The chain is built from TRBV5-1 and TRBJ2-7; perhaps TRBD2 as D (5 bases). CDR1 SGHRS and CDR2 YFSETQ come from the germline V gene. CDR3 length: 14 amino acids. Trimming removed 2 bases at V and 6 bases at J, with 15 bases between. This chain's CDR3 is CASSFSGNGIEQYF. The CDR3 DNA reads TGCGCCAGCAGCTTTTCGGGGAACGGCATCGAGCAGTACTTC.